Listed here are 18 T cell receptor beta chains from one sample, sequenced in a study of blood T cell repertoires in COVID-19. Some clones are missing from TCRdb's copy, which holds only in-frame ones; the method was immunoSEQ multiplex PCR. The data hold around 480,000 clones, with around 89% observed a single time. What was sequenced was peripheral blood. These receptors were obtained from a woman between 50 and 59 years old with COVID-19, enrolled during active disease.

This rearrangement joins TRBV27 to TRBJ2-3, with 7 positions matching TRBD1. CDR3 length: 14 residues. Per germline, CDR1 MNHEY and CDR2 SMNVEV (reference sequence). With 10 bases clipped from V and 1 base from J, the junction kept 8 bases outside the gene matches. The CDR3 reads CATNAGGGTDTQYF. DNA of the CDR3: TGTGCCACTAATGCAGGGGGAGGCACAGATACGCAGTATTTT.

The genes are TRBV5-4 and TRBJ1-6; perhaps TRBD1 as D (6 bases). Germline CDR1 SGHNT, CDR2 YYREEE (reference sequence). The CDR3 length is 15 residues. The ends were cut back, 7 bases at V and 6 bases at J, with 17 bases in the middle. As DNA, the CDR3 is TGTGCCAGCCGAAATCAGGGGCGAGTTAATTCACCCCTCCACTTT. This encodes CASRNQGRVNSPLHF.

V is TRBV19 and J is TRBJ1-5; no clear D gene. Germline CDR1 and CDR2: LNHDA and SQIVND (reference sequence). This CDR3 has 12 amino acids. The V gene lost 3 bases and the J gene lost 9 bases, with 9 bases spanning the gap. CDR3 bases: TGTGCCAGTAGTATTAGTCTGTTGCCCCAGCATTTT. It codes for CASSISLLPQHF.

The chain recombines TRBV24-1 with TRBJ2-1; D unresolved. Germline V lookup: CDR1 KGHDR, CDR2 SFDVKD. This CDR3 is 12 amino acids long. The V and J ends lost 7 bases and 7 bases respectively, with 10 bases between them. CDR3 sequence reads: CATSRSLNEQFF. CDR3 DNA: TGTGCCACCAGCCGTTCCTTGAATGAGCAGTTCTTC.

The chain employs TRBV9 and TRBJ2-1; 14 bases align to TRBD2. Germline values: CDR1 SGDLS, CDR2 YYNGEE. This CDR3 is 16 amino acids long. V lost 4 bases and J lost 8; bases outside the gene matches: 8. CDR3 coding DNA: TGTGCCAGCAGCCGGACTAGCGGGGGGTTATTCGATGAGCAGTTCTTC. It is translated as CASSRTSGGLFDEQFF.

This sequence joins TRBV24-1 and TRBJ2-2, with 12 bases identical to TRBD2. V was clipped by 4 bases and J by 3 bases; unmatched bases: 5. CDR1 is KGHDR and CDR2 is SFDVKD in the germline V gene. The CDR3 loop spans 17 amino acids. In DNA form, the CDR3 reads TGTGCCACCAGTGACACACTAGCGGGGGGACACACCGGGGAGCTGTTTTTT. Protein sequence: CATSDTLAGGHTGELFF.

The chain links TRBV5-1 to TRBJ2-7, with 7 positions matching TRBD1. This CDR3 spans 15 amino acids. CDR1 and CDR2 (germline): SGHRS, YFSETQ. Unmatched junction bases numbered 4, after V lost 0 bases and J lost 1 base. The CDR3 DNA sequence: TGCGCCAGCAGCTTGGACAGGGGACCTTCCTACGAGCAGTACTTC. It yields the protein CASSLDRGPSYEQYF.

The chain carries TRBV6-5 and TRBJ2-3; D gene unclear. The CDR3 is 12 residues long. V lost 6 bases to trimming and J lost 5 bases, with 9 bases between them. Germline CDR1 reads MNHEY; CDR2 reads SVGAGI. This CDR3 reads CASRGPEDTQYF. The CDR3 DNA sequence: TGTGCCAGCAGGGGCCCAGAAGATACGCAGTATTTT.

The chain links TRBV2 to TRBJ2-1, with a tentative D call TRBD1 (6 bases). Trimming removed 2 bases from V and 7 bases from J, with 15 bases in between. The CDR3 length is 15 residues. Germline CDR1 and CDR2: SNHLY and FYNNEI. CDR3 amino acids: CASSESMGQGNEQFF. The CDR3 DNA reads TGTGCCAGCAGTGAATCCATGGGTCAGGGGAATGAGCAGTTCTTC.

The chain recombines TRBV30 with TRBJ2-1; D might be TRBD2 (5 bases). Germline CDR1 is GTSNPN and CDR2 is SVGIG (reference sequence). The V and J ends lost 2 bases and 9 bases respectively, with 11 bases between them. The CDR3 length is 12 residues. CDR3 loop: CAWSPGGGEQFF. CDR3 DNA: TGTGCCTGGAGTCCCGGAGGTGGTGAGCAGTTCTTC.

The CDR3 DNA sequence: TGTGCCACCAGCCGGGACAGGGGATCGGGTCAGCCCCAGCATTTT. Protein: CATSRDRGSGQPQHF. The V gene is TRBV15, the J gene TRBJ1-5; TRBD1 aligns across 10 bases. The CDR3 totals 15 residues. The V gene end was trimmed by 5 bases and the J gene end by 6 bases; junction bases not matched to a gene: 7. Germline lookup yields CDR1 LNHNV and CDR2 YYDKDF (reference sequence). The complete variable domain, with remaining parts taken from reference TRBV15 and TRBJ1-5, reads DAMVIQNPRYQVTQFGKPVTLSCSQTLNHNVMYWYQQKSSQAPKLLFHYYDKDFNNEADTPDNFQSRRPNTSFCFLDIRSPGLGDTAMYLCATSRDRGSGQPQHFGDGTRLSIL.

V gene TRBV12-3 or TRBV12-4 combines with J gene TRBJ1-2; D ambiguous. The CDR3 consists of 13 residues. The germline V and J ends were trimmed by 6 bases and 0 bases, with 8 bases remaining between them. CDR3 sequence: CASSQTPNYGYTF. In DNA, the CDR3 is TGTGCCAGCAGCCAGACTCCTAACTATGGCTACACCTTC.

This chain connects TRBV7-3 to TRBJ2-1, with a weak D call TRBD1 (6 bases). Trimming cost V 3 bases and J 5 bases, with 8 bases left between them. Looked up from germline, CDR1 is SGHTA and CDR2 is FQGTGA. The CDR3 runs to 13 residues. The CDR3 coding sequence is TGTGCCAGCAGCTTGGGGACAAACAATGAGCAGTTCTTC. It codes for CASSLGTNNEQFF.

Written as DNA, the CDR3 is TGTGCCAGCAGCGCCCGGGACAGACCCTATGGCTACACCTTC. Encoded protein: CASSARDRPYGYTF. V usage is TRBV7-6 and J usage is TRBJ1-2; 7 bases align to TRBD1. From germline, CDR1 is SGHVS and CDR2 FNYEAQ. The CDR3 covers 14 residues. V gave up 5 bases and J gave up 4 bases; unmatched junction bases: 7.

V gene TRBV5-5 combines with J gene TRBJ1-2; 7 bases map to TRBD1. Per germline, CDR1 SGHKS and CDR2 YYEKEE (reference sequence). The CDR3 spans 15 residues. Losses at the gene ends were 2 bases for V and 4 bases for J; bases not matched to a gene: 8. The CDR3 loop reads CASSFFPQGFYGYTF. CDR3 nucleotides: TGTGCCAGCAGCTTTTTCCCACAGGGGTTCTATGGCTACACCTTC.

The chain recombines TRBV2 with TRBJ2-7; no firm D call. The ends were cut back, 4 bases at V and 6 bases at J, with 10 bases in the middle. Germline loops: CDR1 SNHLY, CDR2 FYNNEI. CDR3 length equals 12 residues. In DNA, the CDR3 is TGTGCCAGCAGTGCCCCTTCCAGCGAGCAGTACTTC. This translates into CASSAPSSEQYF.

Concerning this clone: Other nucleotide sequences from this sample produce the same CDR3. J is TRBJ1-2 and V is TRBV7-8, with TRBD1 matching 9 bases. Germline CDR1 is SGHVS and CDR2 is FQNEAQ. V gave up 0 bases and J gave up 4 bases; unmatched junction bases: 0. The CDR3 is 14 amino acids. The CDR3 DNA sequence: TGTGCCAGCAGCTTAGCGGGACAGGGCTATGGCTACACCTTC. This sequence encodes CASSLAGQGYGYTF.

V is TRBV6-5 and J is TRBJ1-2; the D gene is possibly TRBD1 (6 bases). The CDR3 covers 12 residues. Trimming removed 5 bases from V and 8 bases from J, with 12 bases in between. Germline-derived CDR1 and CDR2 are MNHEY and SVGAGI. This CDR3 reads CASSTQGKGYTF. DNA for the CDR3: TGTGCCAGCAGTACCCAGGGGAAGGGCTACACCTTC.